The rows below give T cell receptor beta chains drawn from one sample of a study of vaccination and CD4 T cells after COVID-19. Which antigens these TCRs recognize remains unknown. MiXCR, applied by TCRdb to the PCR reads, yields one record per CDR3 protein. This table has 20,000 to 25,000 distinct CDR3 sequences, about 39% appearing once. The material sequenced was CD4+ T cells from blood, cultured in vitro, taken before SARS-CoV-2 vaccination. The receptors here all came from a human donor who had recovered from COVID-19. Each CDR3 is given with its conserved first and last residue. D genes are given only for firm matches. The listing skips clone size in some rows; elsewhere it reads once, few, many or a size class.

size	D	V	J	DNA	CDR3
-	-	TRBV24-1	TRBJ2-1	TGTGCCACCAGTGATTTGCCCGACAGACCCTACAATGAGCAGTTCTTC	CATSDLPDRPYNEQFF
-	TRBD1	TRBV28	TRBJ1-2	TGTGCCAGCAGTTCGACAGGGGCACCTAACTATGGCTACACCTTC	CASSSTGAPNYGYTF
-	-	TRBV30	TRBJ2-1	TGTGCCGCTTCTAGCGTACCCACCTACAATGAGCAGTTCTTC	CAASSVPTYNEQFF
few	-	TRBV20-1	TRBJ2-5	TGCAGTGCTAGAGCTTCGTCGGCGGAGACCCAGTACTTC	CSARASSAETQYF
once	-	TRBV11-3	TRBJ1-1	TGTGCCAGCAGCTTTGAAAGGTTGGACACTGAAGCTTTCTTT	CASSFERLDTEAFF
-	TRBD1	TRBV11-3	TRBJ1-4	TGTGCCAGCGGAAAAGGACAGGGTTATGAAAAACTGTTTTTT	CASGKGQGYEKLFF
-	-	TRBV11-3	TRBJ2-3	TGTGCCAGCAGCTTGGGGGGGGCGGCAGATACGCAGTATTTT	CASSLGGAADTQYF
-	-	TRBV7-9	TRBJ1-4	TGTGCCAGCACCCCCGTGGGGCAAAATGAAAAACTGTTTTTT	CASTPVGQNEKLFF
-	-	TRBV10-3	TRBJ2-3	TGTGCCATCAGTGAACAGGGTACCGATACGCAGTATTTT	CAISEQGTDTQYF
-	-	TRBV24-1	TRBJ2-1	TGTGCCACCAGTGACCTTTTAAGCAAGCAGTTCTTC	CATSDLLSKQFF
-	-	TRBV5-8	TRBJ2-5	TGTGCCAGCAGCTTGGGACGGATGCAAGAGACCCAGTACTTC	CASSLGRMQETQYF
-	-	TRBV24-1	TRBJ2-3	TGTGCCACCAGTGACGAAGTGGGAGGTGCAGATACGCAGTATTTT	CATSDEVGGADTQYF
-	TRBD1	TRBV20-1	TRBJ2-7	TGCAGTGCTAGCGTCAGACAGGGGCTCTACGAGCAGTACTTC	CSASVRQGLYEQYF
few	-	TRBV7-6	TRBJ2-7	TGTGCCAGCAGCCCGAGGGTCCTCGACGAGCAGTACTTC	CASSPRVLDEQYF
-	-	TRBV7-9	TRBJ2-1	TGTGCCAGCAGCGTGATCGAAGTTCCGAGCCGTGGGTTCTTC	CASSVIEVPSRGFF
-	-	TRBV28	TRBJ2-7	TGTGCCAGCAGTTCAGGTGGACCTAAAGGGGAGCAGTACTTC	CASSSGGPKGEQYF
few	-	TRBV7-6	TRBJ1-3	TGTGCCAGCAGCTTGAGGGGATCTGGAAACACCATATATTTT	CASSLRGSGNTIYF
-	-	TRBV7-3	TRBJ2-1	TGTGCCAGCAGCTCTTCCGGGACTGGCTCCTACAATGAGCAGTTCTTC	CASSSSGTGSYNEQFF
-	-	TRBV6-1	TRBJ2-1	TGTGCCAGCAGTACCGCGGGATCCTACAATGAGCAGTTCTTC	CASSTAGSYNEQFF
once	TRBD1	TRBV27	TRBJ1-4	TGTGCCAGCAGCCGAAAACGGGACAGGGCCGAAAAACTGTTTTTT	CASSRKRDRAEKLFF
-	TRBD1	TRBV7-9	TRBJ1-1	TGTGCCAGCAGCGCTAACAGGGGGCAAGGGGGCACTGAAGCTTTCTTT	CASSANRGQGGTEAFF
-	TRBD2	TRBV20-1	TRBJ2-3	TGCAGTGCTAGTTGGCTAGCGGGGATTACAGATACGCAGTATTTT	CSASWLAGITDTQYF
-	-	TRBV30	TRBJ1-5	TGTGCCTGGAGTGGTCCAGGATATCAGCCCCAGCATTTT	CAWSGPGYQPQHF
few	-	TRBV5-1	TRBJ2-5	TGCGCCAGCAGCTTGGCCGCCAAGCAAGAGACCCAGTACTTC	CASSLAAKQETQYF
-	-	TRBV7-3	TRBJ2-3	TGTGCCAGCAGCCACGGAGGGCGAACTACCACAGATACGCAGTATTTT	CASSHGGRTTTDTQYF
-	-	TRBV5-6	TRBJ1-5	TGTGCCAGCAGCCAGCAGGGAGCAGGGTTATATCAGCCCCAGCATTTT	CASSQQGAGLYQPQHF
-	-	TRBV29-1	TRBJ1-2	TGCAGCGTTGGCGGGGACTATGGCTACACCTTC	CSVGGDYGYTF
few	-	TRBV4-3	TRBJ2-1	TGCGCCAGCAGGGGGTATCTGACCGAGCAGTTCTTC	CASRGYLTEQFF
-	-	TRBV5-1	TRBJ1-2	TGCGCCAGCAAGGCAGGACAGCCTTCTAACTATGGCTACACCTTC	CASKAGQPSNYGYTF
once	TRBD1	TRBV6-2/TRBV6-3	TRBJ1-1	TGTGCCAGCCCGGGACAGGGTAAGACTGAAGCTTTCTTT	CASPGQGKTEAFF
-	-	TRBV12-3/TRBV12-4	TRBJ2-1	TGTGCCAGCAGTCCCCTCGTTAAGCAGTTCTTC	CASSPLVKQFF
-	TRBD1	TRBV12-3/TRBV12-4	TRBJ1-6	TGTGCCAGCAGGCCCGGGACAGGGTTTTCACCCCTCCACTTT	CASRPGTGFSPLHF
-	-	TRBV19	TRBJ1-5	TGTGCCAGTAGTACCCAGGGCCATCAGCCCCAGCATTTT	CASSTQGHQPQHF
-	TRBD2	TRBV20-1	TRBJ2-4	TGCAGTGCCGAGCCCGGGGGACCAGCGGGAGTTGGTGCCAAAAACATTCAGTACTTC	CSAEPGGPAGVGAKNIQYF